Sequencing of this T cell receptor beta chain was carried out in a study of T cells after yellow fever vaccination. A process of 5'RACE template switching, which added a universal primer site and UMIs, was used to make TCR cDNA. TCRdb ran MiXCR on the 5' RACE reads and lists one entry per CDR3 protein. The sample has a few hundred thousand distinct CDR3 sequences; roughly 9% are singletons. Germline lookup yields CDR1 SGHRS and CDR2 YFSETQ. The CDR3 is made up of 14 amino acids. Trimming pared 4 bases from V and 3 bases from J, leaving 11 bases between. This clonotype appeared many times. What it recognizes is unknown. Whole-study findings and limits: Repertoires obtained by FACS sorting could include abundant clonotypes that entered as contaminants from the bulk population. Post-booster repertoires contained most primary-vaccination clones again (96% CD4, about 90% CD8).

This TCR came from a man aged 18 to 35 who received the YFV17D yellow fever vaccine. This sequence joins TRBV5-1 and TRBJ2-1; D might be TRBD2 (6 bases). The source material was CD4+ T cells sorted from PBMCs, sampled 5 days after the yellow fever booster vaccination. CDR3 loop: CASSRDSRYNEQFF. In nucleotides, the CDR3 is TGCGCCAGCAGCCGGGACTCCCGCTACAATGAGCAGTTCTTC. Using reference TRBV5-1 and TRBJ2-1 for the parts outside the CDR3, the full variable domain is KAGVTQTPRYLIKTRGQQVTLSCSPISGHRSVSWYQQTPGQGLQFLFEYFSETQRNKGNFPGRFSGRQFSNSRSEMNVSTLELGDSALYLCASSRDSRYNEQFFGPGTRLTVL.